The 12 T cell receptor beta chains presented below share a single source sample, sequenced in a study of T cell repertoires and HLA-DP antigens. These receptors have no identified antigens. Profiling relied on immunoSEQ multiplex PCR, and the TCRdb table lists in-frame clones only, not all of them. This sample has 65,000 to 90,000 clones, with about four fifths found just once. The source material was CD4+ T cells from PBMCs. The receptors were gathered from a man in his sixties in good health and CMV-seronegative.

The J gene is TRBJ2-7, the V gene TRBV19, with 12 bases matching TRBD2. The CDR3 covers 14 residues. V was pared by 9 bases and J by 4 bases, with 7 bases of the junction left unmatched. In germline, CDR1 is LNHDA, CDR2 SQIVND (reference sequence). The CDR3, as DNA: TGTGCCAGCCAGACTAGCGGGGGCCCTTACGAGCAGTACTTC. It yields the protein CASQTSGGPYEQYF.

This clone was detected once. This chain connects TRBV2 to TRBJ1-2; D possibly corresponds to TRBD1 (5 bases). The V end was cut by 7 bases, the J end by 0 bases, with 9 bases between. Per the germline V gene, CDR1 is SNHLY and CDR2 is FYNNEI. The CDR3 extends over 13 amino acids. CDR3 sequence: CASKRGANYGYTF. CDR3 coding DNA: TGTGCCAGCAAAAGGGGAGCTAACTATGGCTACACCTTC.

This chain uses TRBV2 with TRBJ2-1, with 11 bases matching TRBD1. Losses at the gene ends were 5 bases for V and 1 base for J; bases not matched to a gene: 4. CDR1 and CDR2 (germline): SNHLY, FYNNEI. The CDR3 runs 16 residues. CDR3 in DNA: TGTGCCAGCAGTCTGGACAGGGGGCTTTCCTACAATGAGCAGTTCTTC. It encodes CASSLDRGLSYNEQFF.

The chain carries TRBV5-1 and TRBJ1-1, with D perhaps TRBD1 (5 bases). There are 13 residues in the CDR3. CDR1 is SGHRS and CDR2 is YFSETQ in the germline V gene. V lost 1 base, J lost 6 bases, and 10 bases lay in between. This chain's CDR3 is CASSLSTVSEAFF. As DNA, the CDR3 is TGCGCCAGCAGCTTGTCGACAGTCTCTGAAGCTTTCTTT. The variable domain in full, completed from reference TRBV5-1 and TRBJ1-1, reads KAGVTQTPRYLIKTRGQQVTLSCSPISGHRSVSWYQQTPGQGLQFLFEYFSETQRNKGNFPGRFSGRQFSNSRSEMNVSTLELGDSALYLCASSLSTVSEAFFGQGTRLTVV.

This clone was counted between two and nine times. The chain uses TRBV2 and TRBJ2-3; 7 nucleotides agree with TRBD1. V was clipped by 6 bases and J by 2 bases; unmatched bases: 5. From germline, CDR1 is SNHLY and CDR2 FYNNEI. The CDR3 is 14 amino acids. CDR3 DNA: TGTGCCAGCAGCCGGGACAGCACCACAGATACGCAGTATTTT. Its protein is CASSRDSTTDTQYF.

This clone was recorded once. This sequence joins TRBV30 and TRBJ1-2; 9 positions agree with TRBD1. The ends lost 5 bases at V and 0 bases at J; junction bases unmatched: 1. This CDR3 is 13 amino acids long. Germline V gives CDR1 GTSNPN, CDR2 SVGIG (reference sequence). CDR3 sequence: CAWDRGTNYGYTF. DNA for the CDR3: TGTGCCTGGGACAGGGGGACTAACTATGGCTACACCTTC.

The CDR3 reads CATSRLPRDRPNTEAFF. Written as DNA, the CDR3 is TGTGCCACCAGCAGACTTCCCAGGGACAGACCGAACACTGAAGCTTTCTTT. This chain uses TRBV15 with TRBJ1-1; TRBD1 agrees at 7 bases. CDR3 size: 17 residues. The trim removed 2 bases at V and 1 base at J, leaving 10 bases unmatched. Germline V gene lookup returns CDR1 LNHNV and CDR2 YYDKDF (reference sequence).

V usage is TRBV28 and J usage is TRBJ1-2; 11 bases align to TRBD1. V lost 7 bases, J lost 7 bases, and 14 bases stayed unmatched. The CDR3 has 16 amino acids. Germline V gives CDR1 MDHEN, CDR2 SYDVKM. The CDR3 coding sequence is TGTGCCAGCAATCCCACCGGGACAGGGGGGAGGGGTGGCTACACCTTC. Its protein product is CASNPTGTGGRGGYTF.

J is TRBJ2-1 and V is TRBV6-5; possibly TRBD1 for D (5 bases). Germline CDR1 reads MNHEY; CDR2 reads SVGAGI. This CDR3 region has 11 residues. V lost 6 bases to trimming and J lost 9 bases, with 9 bases between them. CDR3 in DNA: TGTGCCAGCAGGCAGGGCGCTGAGCAGTTCTTC. Translated, it gives CASRQGAEQFF.

V gene TRBV5-4 combines with J gene TRBJ2-1, with 9 bases identical to TRBD1. Germline CDR1 SGHNT, CDR2 YYREEE (reference sequence). J lost 2 bases, V lost 0 bases, and 3 bases had no gene match. The CDR3 totals 16 residues. Here the CDR3 DNA reads TGTGCCAGCAGCTTGGCCGGGACAGGGACCTACAATGAGCAGTTCTTC. Its translation: CASSLAGTGTYNEQFF.

This clone was found once. CDR3 in DNA: TGTGCCAGCAGTAGGGCTAGCGCTAGCTCCTACAATGAGCAGTTCTTC. This codes for CASSRASASSYNEQFF. This chain joins TRBV6-4 and TRBJ2-1; possible D gene TRBD2, 6 bases. The CDR3 length is 16 residues. Germline assignment: CDR1 MRHNA and CDR2 SNTAGT. V was shortened by 5 bases and J by 0 bases, with 14 bases between the two germline ends.

The chain is built from TRBV7-2 and TRBJ1-1, with D possibly being TRBD1 (6 bases). The CDR3 sequence is 17 residues long. Germline-derived CDR1 and CDR2 are SGHTA and FQGNSA. The V gene lost 1 base and the J gene lost 0 bases, with 15 bases spanning the gap. The CDR3 sequence is CASSLGGAQGMNTEAFF. The CDR3 nucleotides read TGTGCCAGCAGCTTAGGGGGGGCACAGGGCATGAACACTGAAGCTTTCTTT.